Below, one TCR beta chain is given with its context. Antigen: not known. TCRdb re-called the 5' RACE reads with MiXCR, one entry per CDR3 protein. The sample carries some 250,000 distinct CDR3 sequences, more than 15% recorded once. The CDR3 loop spans 14 amino acids. Deletions cut 0 bases from V and 4 bases from J, with 8 bases between. Germline CDR1 reads ENHRY; CDR2 reads SYGVKD. This specimen comes from a study of T-cell memory formation after mild COVID-19. Points from the study as a whole: Mainly in CM and EM were contracting CD4+ clones; CD8+ were in EMRA.

Sequencing was performed on PBMCs or a T cell subset sorted from them (not recorded which). The rearrangement links TRBV10-3 to TRBJ2-3, with no clear D. The receptor's source is a man younger than 35 who had mild COVID-19 (a few samples of this study predate the infection). Cell type and time point are not known. CDR3 residues: CAISESSVPDTQYF. CDR3 bases: TGTGCCATCAGTGAGTCTTCCGTCCCAGATACGCAGTATTTT.